The 2 T cell receptor beta chains listed next were all sequenced from one sample in a study of T cells after posttransplantation cyclophosphamide. The assay was immunoSEQ multiplex PCR, and TCRdb's table has in-frame clones only and misses some. The sample shows over 20,000 clones, approximately 98% of them seen only once. Source material: naive CD8+ T cells sorted from PBMCs. All receptors come from a middle-aged man in good health, CMV-negative, and a related stem cell transplant donor.

V is TRBV5-4 and J is TRBJ2-3, with 11 bases aligning to TRBD2. Germline V gene data show CDR1 as SGHNT and CDR2 as YYREEE (reference sequence). Trimming removed 4 bases from V and 2 bases from J; junction bases left unmatched: 6. The length of the CDR3 is 16 residues. CDR3 DNA: TGTGCCAGCAGCCCCGGGACTAGCGGACCCACAGATACGCAGTATTTT. Amino acid sequence: CASSPGTSGPTDTQYF.

This chain uses TRBV5-4 with TRBJ2-7; TRBD2 is a possible D gene (6 bases). The CDR3 is 14 residues long. V was trimmed by 4 bases and J by 3 bases, leaving 14 bases between them. Germline CDR1 SGHNT, CDR2 YYREEE (reference sequence). CDR3 bases: TGTGCCAGCAGCCTTTCGGGGGATTTCTACGAGCAGTACTTC. It specifies CASSLSGDFYEQYF. Full variable domain (outside the CDR3, taken from reference TRBV5-4 and TRBJ2-7): ETGVTQSPTHLIKTRGQQVTLRCSSQSGHNTVSWYQQALGQGPQFIFQYYREEENGRGNFPPRFSGLQFPNYSSELNVNALELDDSALYLCASSLSGDFYEQYFGPGTRLTVT.